Listed here are 23 T cell receptor beta chains from one sample, sequenced in a study of immune cell composition in non-small cell lung cancer. Normal lung was sampled as far from the tumour as possible, at least 3 cm. Profiled with immunoSEQ multiplex PCR; TCRdb holds only in-frame clones, not every one. The table includes 3,000 to 4,000 clones, around 69% detected once. Material: non-adjacent lung tissue. The receptors shown here come from a human donor with non-small cell lung cancer.

The chain joins TRBV5-1 to TRBJ1-1; 8 bases line up with TRBD1. CDR3 length: 15 residues. From germline, CDR1 is SGHRS and CDR2 YFSETQ. V shed 0 bases, J shed 4 bases, and the junction held 5 bases outside the gene matches. CDR3 nucleotides: TGCGCCAGCAGCTTGGTCTCAGGGGGCCCCACTGAAGCTTTCTTT. Translation gives CASSLVSGGPTEAFF.

The rearrangement joins TRBV28 to TRBJ2-3; TRBD2 agrees at 11 bases. V was pared by 8 bases and J by 2 bases, with 3 bases of the junction left unmatched. This CDR3 has 14 residues. The germline gives CDR1 MDHEN, CDR2 SYDVKM. This CDR3 is CASGTSGNTDTQYF. CDR3 sequence (DNA): TGTGCCAGCGGGACTAGCGGAAACACAGATACGCAGTATTTT.

This clone is judged medium-sized. This chain uses TRBV9 with TRBJ1-2, with TRBD1 identical over 7 bases. The CDR3 contains 14 residues. After removal of 0 bases from V and 7 bases from J, the junction contained 6 bases not matched to a gene. Germline V gene sequence: CDR1 SGDLS, CDR2 YYNGEE. The CDR3 nucleotides read TGTGCCAGCAGCGTAGCAGGCAGGGGGGCTGGCTACACCTTC. Its protein is CASSVAGRGAGYTF.

This clone occurred a few times. The V gene is TRBV4-2, the J gene TRBJ1-2, with 7 nucleotides matching TRBD1. V was clipped by 4 bases and J by 2 bases; unmatched bases: 4. Germline V gene lookup returns CDR1 LGHNA and CDR2 YNFKEQ. This CDR3 is 14 amino acids long. The CDR3 loop is CASSPGTANYGYTF. The CDR3 coding sequence is TGTGCCAGCAGCCCCGGGACAGCGAACTATGGCTACACCTTC.

The chain carries TRBV7-9 and TRBJ2-3, with TRBD2 identical over 9 bases. Germline CDR1 is SEHNR and CDR2 is FQNEAQ (reference sequence). This CDR3 region has 14 residues. Trimming at V came to 8 bases and at J to 1 base, leaving 4 bases not matched to a gene. CDR3 sequence reads: CASVAGDGTDTQYF. CDR3 DNA: TGTGCCAGCGTAGCGGGGGACGGCACAGATACGCAGTATTTT.

The chain carries TRBV11-1 and TRBJ1-2; TRBD1 might be the D (5 bases). The V gene's germline CDR1 is SGHAT and CDR2 FQDESV (reference sequence). The ends were cut back, 2 bases at V and 8 bases at J, with 15 bases in the middle. The CDR3 has 14 amino acids. The CDR3 DNA reads TGTGCCAGCAGCTTATCGACAGCTAGTTACGGCTACACCTTC. Translating it yields CASSLSTASYGYTF.

This chain's CDR3 is CASSVGDTGELFF. CDR3 in DNA: TGTGCCAGCAGTGTAGGGGACACCGGGGAGCTGTTTTTT. The chain employs TRBV6-4 and TRBJ2-2; D possibly corresponds to TRBD1 (5 bases). The CDR3 is 13 amino acids. V was cut by 4 bases and J by 3 bases, with 6 bases left in between. CDR1 and CDR2 from the germline V gene are MRHNA and SNTAGT.

This clone was picked up a small number of times. The rearrangement links TRBV4-2 to TRBJ1-6; no clear D gene. CDR3 length: 15 amino acids. CDR1 and CDR2 (germline): LGHNA, YNFKEQ. V was shortened by 5 bases and J by 5 bases, with 13 bases between the two germline ends. For the CDR3, the DNA is TGTGCCAGCAGCGCGCCGCAGGAGGATAATTCACCCCTCCACTTT. Residues: CASSAPQEDNSPLHF.

The chain is built from TRBV15 and TRBJ1-1; D is unresolved. Germline CDR1 reads LNHNV; CDR2 reads YYDKDF (reference sequence). Trimming removed 3 bases at V and 5 bases at J, with 7 bases between. The CDR3 spans 12 residues. CDR3 region: CATSRSRTEAFF. The CDR3 DNA reads as TGTGCCACCAGCAGGTCGAGGACTGAAGCTTTCTTT.

This chain connects TRBV7-8 to TRBJ1-1, with D possibly TRBD1 on 6 matching bases. The CDR3 is 17 amino acids. In germline, CDR1 is SGHVS, CDR2 FQNEAQ. The V end lost 2 bases, the J end lost 1 base, and 17 bases lay between the germline ends. DNA of the CDR3: TGTGCCAGCAGCTTACGGGGGGGCTCGGGGCAGAACACTGAAGCTTTCTTT. This encodes CASSLRGGSGQNTEAFF. The full variable domain, in which reference TRBV7-8 and TRBJ1-1 provide the parts outside the CDR3, is GAGVSQSPRYKVAKRGQDVALRCDPISGHVSLFWYQQALGQGPEFLTYFQNEAQLDKSGLPSDRFFAERPEGSVSTLKIQRTQQEDSAVYLCASSLRGGSGQNTEAFFGQGTRLTVV.

The V gene is TRBV5-4, the J gene TRBJ1-2; 9 positions match TRBD1. V shed 4 bases and J 3 bases; nucleotides not matched to a gene: 4. Germline V CDR1 and CDR2: SGHNT, YYREEE (reference sequence). The CDR3 has 14 residues. This CDR3 reads CASSGRTGDYGYTF. As DNA, the CDR3 is TGTGCCAGCAGCGGAAGGACAGGGGACTATGGCTACACCTTC. Full variable domain (remainder filled in from reference TRBV5-4 and TRBJ1-2): ETGVTQSPTHLIKTRGQQVTLRCSSQSGHNTVSWYQQALGQGPQFIFQYYREEENGRGNFPPRFSGLQFPNYSSELNVNALELDDSALYLCASSGRTGDYGYTFGSGTRLTVV.

V usage is TRBV5-1 and J usage is TRBJ1-1; 7 bases map to TRBD1. V lost 4 bases and J lost 5; bases outside the gene matches: 8. This CDR3 is 14 amino acids long. CDR1 is SGHRS, CDR2 YFSETQ, per germline. CDR3 DNA: TGCGCCAGCAGCATCACAGGGGCGGGGACTGAAGCTTTCTTT. Translation gives CASSITGAGTEAFF. The full variable domain, its missing parts supplied by reference TRBV5-1 and TRBJ1-1, is KAGVTQTPRYLIKTRGQQVTLSCSPISGHRSVSWYQQTPGQGLQFLFEYFSETQRNKGNFPGRFSGRQFSNSRSEMNVSTLELGDSALYLCASSITGAGTEAFFGQGTRLTVV.

The chain is built from TRBV27 and TRBJ1-1; 8 positions agree with TRBD1. The CDR3 totals 13 residues. CDR1 and CDR2 (germline): MNHEY, SMNVEV (reference sequence). The V and J ends lost 8 bases and 1 base, in that order; junction bases with no gene match: 3. The CDR3 DNA reads TGTGCCAGCTCGGGACAGGAGAACACTGAAGCTTTCTTT. Translating gives CASSGQENTEAFF.

This clone showed up just a few times. This chain uses TRBV5-4 with TRBJ1-4, with unresolved D. The CDR3 contains 16 residues. Germline V gene sequence: CDR1 SGHNT, CDR2 YYREEE (reference sequence). Deletions cut 4 bases from V and 3 bases from J, with 16 bases between. The CDR3 bases are TGTGCCAGCAGCCCAGGCTGGGGAGCGGCTAATGAAAAACTGTTTTTT. It specifies CASSPGWGAANEKLFF. The whole variable domain, remainder taken from reference TRBV5-4 and TRBJ1-4, is ETGVTQSPTHLIKTRGQQVTLRCSSQSGHNTVSWYQQALGQGPQFIFQYYREEENGRGNFPPRFSGLQFPNYSSELNVNALELDDSALYLCASSPGWGAANEKLFFGSGTQLSVL.

This chain joins TRBV5-4 and TRBJ1-2; tentatively, D is TRBD1 (5 bases). V lost 3 bases and J lost 0, with 12 bases in between. CDR1 and CDR2 (germline): SGHNT, YYREEE (reference sequence). This CDR3 region has 15 residues. CDR3 amino acids: CASSWGGAANYGYTF. Written as DNA, the CDR3 is TGTGCCAGCAGCTGGGGAGGGGCTGCTAACTATGGCTACACCTTC. Full variable domain (rest looked up from reference TRBV5-4 and TRBJ1-2): ETGVTQSPTHLIKTRGQQVTLRCSSQSGHNTVSWYQQALGQGPQFIFQYYREEENGRGNFPPRFSGLQFPNYSSELNVNALELDDSALYLCASSWGGAANYGYTFGSGTRLTVV.

V gene TRBV19 combines with J gene TRBJ2-1; 9 bases are a match to TRBD2. Germline assignment: CDR1 LNHDA and CDR2 SQIVND (reference sequence). Trimming at V came to 7 bases and at J to 4 bases, leaving 5 bases not matched to a gene. The CDR3 sequence is 14 residues long. The DNA of the CDR3 is TGTGCCAGTAAAGGAGCGGGGGGTTACAATGAGCAGTTCTTC. Its protein product is CASKGAGGYNEQFF.

A few counts support this clone. The chain recombines TRBV9 with TRBJ1-2; 8 bases map to TRBD1. With V trimmed by 3 bases and J by 4 bases, 14 bases remained unmatched. Germline V gene data show CDR1 as SGDLS and CDR2 as YYNGEE. CDR3 size: 17 residues. In DNA, the CDR3 is TGTGCCAGCAGCGCACTCAATAGAGATGACAGGGGCTATGGCTACACCTTC. It specifies CASSALNRDDRGYGYTF.

This clone was counted a few times. The CDR3 protein is CASTPGERGGVFSETQYF. CDR3 nucleotides: TGTGCCAGTACCCCGGGGGAGCGGGGGGGGGTCTTTTCAGAGACCCAGTACTTC. The rearrangement uses TRBV19 and TRBJ2-5, with TRBD2 matching over 10 bases. V lost 7 bases, J lost 4 bases, and 18 bases stayed unmatched. Germline CDR1 LNHDA, CDR2 SQIVND (reference sequence). This CDR3 has 18 amino acids.

The CDR3 reads CASIVGQGRAGELFF. The CDR3 region has the DNA TGTGCCAGCATTGTAGGCCAGGGAAGGGCCGGGGAGCTGTTTTTT. This chain connects TRBV2 to TRBJ2-2, with D tentatively TRBD1 (5 bases). Trimming shortened V by 7 bases and J by 6 bases, and 18 bases separated the two germline ends. The CDR3 extends over 15 amino acids. Per germline, CDR1 SNHLY and CDR2 FYNNEI.

The chain has TRBV5-1 and TRBJ1-1, with D maybe TRBD1 (5 bases). The CDR3 totals 15 residues. V was cut by 6 bases and J by 7 bases, with 22 bases left in between. Germline V lookup: CDR1 SGHRS, CDR2 YFSETQ. CDR3 loop: CASTKSAGGEDEAFF. As DNA, the CDR3 is TGCGCCAGCACGAAGTCGGCGGGGGGGGAGGATGAAGCTTTCTTT.

The table lists this clone with a count of one. The genes are TRBV6-5 and TRBJ2-7; 10 nucleotides align to TRBD2. Germline CDR1 is MNHEY and CDR2 is SVGAGI. CDR3 length equals 15 residues. The V gene end was trimmed by 6 bases and the J gene end by 3 bases; junction bases not matched to a gene: 8. The CDR3 here is CASSILERGGYEQYF. The CDR3 nucleotides are TGTGCCAGCAGCATTCTAGAGCGGGGGGGCTACGAGCAGTACTTC.

The rearrangement joins TRBV7-3 to TRBJ2-7, with 7 bases identical to TRBD2. Unmatched junction bases numbered 10, after V lost 3 bases and J lost 5 bases. Looked up from germline, CDR1 is SGHTA and CDR2 is FQGTGA. The CDR3 runs to 15 residues. CDR3 loop: CASSFAPGLIHEQYF. CDR3 DNA: TGTGCCAGCAGCTTTGCCCCGGGACTAATCCACGAGCAGTACTTC. Full variable domain (rest looked up from reference TRBV7-3 and TRBJ2-7): GAGVSQTPSNKVTEKGKYVELRCDPISGHTALYWYRQSLGQGPEFLIYFQGTGAADDSGLPNDRFFAVRPEGSVSTLKIQRTERGDSAVYLCASSFAPGLIHEQYFGPGTRLTVT.

The chain joins TRBV7-3 to TRBJ2-3, with 8 bases matching TRBD1. The V and J ends lost 5 bases and 3 bases, in that order; junction bases with no gene match: 13. There are 17 residues in the CDR3. Germline V CDR1 and CDR2: SGHTA, FQGTGA. CDR3 sequence: CASSPYPTGDRTDTQYF. CDR3 DNA: TGTGCCAGCAGCCCGTACCCGACAGGGGATAGGACAGATACGCAGTATTTT.